These T cell receptor beta chains were read from a single sample in a study of a mutant IDH1 vaccine in newly diagnosed glioma. Their antigen targets remain unknown. TCRdb's table, derived via immunoSEQ multiplex PCR, lists solely in-frame clones and lacks some. Counted here are 44,000 or so clones, 81% occurring once; the ten biggest clones make up about 4.5%. Sequences were derived from PBMCs, sampled from a glioma patient whose treatment included an IDH1 peptide vaccine. All receptors derive from a woman aged 40 to 50 with glioma. Some clones in this sample may be carry-over from other donors' samples. Each CDR3 is given with its conserved first and last residue. A D gene is named only where the DNA matches it firmly. Expanded clones get a size class; other rows say once, few or many, or leave the size out.

J gene: TRBJ1-4
CDR3 length: 16
clone size: NA
D gene: TRBD1
V gene: TRBV5-1
CDR3 protein: CASSLGVQDRAEKLFF
CDR3 DNA: TGCGCCAGCAGCTTGGGGGTCCAGGACAGGGCCGAAAAACTGTTTTTT

J gene: TRBJ1-5
CDR3 length: 14
clone size: NA
D gene: NA
V gene: TRBV28
CDR3 protein: CASTLGGRVQPQHF
CDR3 DNA: TGTGCCAGCACGCTTGGGGGGCGCGTCCAGCCCCAGCATTTT

J gene: TRBJ1-1
CDR3 length: 17
clone size: NA
D gene: NA
V gene: TRBV5-5
CDR3 protein: CASSLSGGANKNTEAFF
CDR3 DNA: TGTGCCAGCAGCTTGTCTGGGGGAGCGAACAAGAACACTGAAGCTTTCTTT

J gene: TRBJ2-7
CDR3 length: 18
clone size: NA
D gene: TRBD1
V gene: TRBV4-3
CDR3 protein: CASSQDHPPGGDTYEQYF
CDR3 DNA: TGCGCCAGCAGCCAAGATCATCCCCCAGGGGGCGATACCTACGAGCAGTACTTC

J gene: TRBJ1-2
CDR3 length: 17
clone size: once
D gene: TRBD1
V gene: TRBV19
CDR3 protein: CASSKRQGAAGFDGYTF
CDR3 DNA: TGTGCCAGTAGTAAACGACAGGGGGCCGCGGGGTTTGATGGCTACACCTTC

J gene: TRBJ2-2
CDR3 length: 12
clone size: NA
D gene: NA
V gene: TRBV29-1
CDR3 protein: CSVPDSTGELFF
CDR3 DNA: TGCAGCGTTCCCGACAGTACCGGGGAGCTGTTTTTT

J gene: TRBJ2-3
CDR3 length: 11
clone size: NA
D gene: NA
V gene: TRBV5-4
CDR3 protein: CASSLGDTQYF
CDR3 DNA: TGTGCCAGCAGCTTGGGAGATACGCAGTATTTT

J gene: TRBJ1-1
CDR3 length: 14
clone size: NA
D gene: NA
V gene: TRBV19
CDR3 protein: CASSPVGAGSEAFF
CDR3 DNA: TGTGCCAGTAGCCCGGTAGGTGCGGGGTCTGAAGCTTTCTTT

J gene: TRBJ2-3
CDR3 length: 14
clone size: NA
D gene: NA
V gene: TRBV5-4
CDR3 protein: CASSPHRAPDTQYF
CDR3 DNA: TGTGCCAGCAGCCCCCACAGGGCACCAGATACGCAGTATTTT

J gene: TRBJ2-7
CDR3 length: 14
clone size: NA
D gene: NA
V gene: TRBV19
CDR3 protein: CASSPAGALYEQYF
CDR3 DNA: TGTGCCAGTAGTCCGGCGGGCGCTCTTTACGAGCAGTACTTC

J gene: TRBJ2-7
CDR3 length: 14
clone size: NA
D gene: NA
V gene: TRBV5-4
CDR3 protein: CASSLGWDALEQYF
CDR3 DNA: TGTGCCAGCAGCTTGGGGTGGGACGCCCTCGAGCAGTACTTC

J gene: TRBJ2-3
CDR3 length: 15
clone size: NA
D gene: NA
V gene: TRBV5-4
CDR3 protein: CASSSGVTSTDTQYF
CDR3 DNA: TGTGCCAGCAGCTCCGGGGTAACTAGCACAGATACGCAGTATTTT

J gene: TRBJ2-1
CDR3 length: 11
clone size: once
D gene: NA
V gene: TRBV4-1
CDR3 protein: CASSQAGKQFF
CDR3 DNA: TGCGCCAGCAGCCAAGCGGGAAAGCAGTTCTTC

J gene: TRBJ2-5
CDR3 length: 11
clone size: NA
D gene: NA
V gene: TRBV10-3
CDR3 protein: CAAKAGETQYF
CDR3 DNA: TGTGCCGCGAAAGCAGGGGAGACCCAGTACTTC

J gene: TRBJ2-3
CDR3 length: 15
clone size: NA
D gene: TRBD2
V gene: TRBV9
CDR3 protein: CASSVTSGDTDTQYF
CDR3 DNA: TGTGCCAGCAGCGTGACTAGCGGGGACACAGATACGCAGTATTTT

J gene: TRBJ2-5
CDR3 length: 11
clone size: NA
D gene: NA
V gene: TRBV7-2
CDR3 protein: CASSQKRAQYF
CDR3 DNA: TGTGCCAGCAGCCAGAAGCGGGCCCAGTACTTC

J gene: TRBJ1-6
CDR3 length: 13
clone size: NA
D gene: TRBD1
V gene: TRBV19
CDR3 protein: CASGGGTASPLHF
CDR3 DNA: TGTGCCAGTGGAGGGGGCACTGCGTCACCCCTCCACTTT

J gene: TRBJ2-6
CDR3 length: 19
clone size: NA
D gene: TRBD1
V gene: TRBV7-2
CDR3 protein: CASSTRTRTGVSGANVLTF
CDR3 DNA: TGTGCCAGCAGCACCCGGACCCGGACAGGGGTCTCTGGGGCCAACGTCCTGACTTTC

J gene: TRBJ2-7
CDR3 length: 15
clone size: NA
D gene: NA
V gene: TRBV21-1
CDR3 protein: CASSSKGDREHEQYF
CDR3 DNA: TGTGCCAGCAGCTCCAAGGGGGACAGGGAGCACGAGCAGTACTTC

J gene: TRBJ2-7
CDR3 length: 13
clone size: NA
D gene: NA
V gene: TRBV7-9
CDR3 protein: CASSYSSADEQYF
CDR3 DNA: TGTGCCAGCAGCTACAGTAGCGCGGACGAGCAGTACTTC

J gene: TRBJ2-7
CDR3 length: 13
clone size: medium-sized
D gene: NA
V gene: TRBV4-3
CDR3 protein: CASSQDRGREQYF
CDR3 DNA: TGCGCCAGCAGCCAAGATCGGGGGCGCGAGCAGTACTTC

J gene: TRBJ1-2
CDR3 length: 16
clone size: NA
D gene: NA
V gene: TRBV5-1
CDR3 protein: CASSLSDRLGEGGYTF
CDR3 DNA: TGCGCCAGCAGCTTGAGTGACAGGCTAGGTGAAGGGGGCTACACCTTC

J gene: TRBJ1-6
CDR3 length: 14
clone size: NA
D gene: NA
V gene: TRBV6-4
CDR3 protein: CASSLDSYNSPLHF
CDR3 DNA: TGTGCCAGCAGTCTGGACAGCTATAATTCACCCCTCCACTTT

J gene: TRBJ1-2
CDR3 length: 13
clone size: once
D gene: NA
V gene: TRBV27
CDR3 protein: CASTDGPRSGYTF
CDR3 DNA: TGTGCCAGCACGGATGGACCGAGAAGTGGCTACACCTTC

J gene: TRBJ1-2
CDR3 length: 11
clone size: NA
D gene: NA
V gene: TRBV20-1
CDR3 protein: CSASGDYGYTF
CDR3 DNA: TGCAGTGCTAGCGGAGACTATGGCTACACCTTC

J gene: TRBJ1-2
CDR3 length: 11
clone size: NA
D gene: NA
V gene: TRBV5-1
CDR3 protein: CASSSNHGYTF
CDR3 DNA: TGCGCCAGCAGCTCAAACCATGGCTACACCTTC

J gene: TRBJ2-5
CDR3 length: 16
clone size: NA
D gene: TRBD2
V gene: TRBV29-1
CDR3 protein: CSVPREGRVSVETQYF
CDR3 DNA: TGCAGCGTGCCCCGGGAGGGACGGGTTTCCGTTGAGACCCAGTACTTC

J gene: TRBJ2-2
CDR3 length: 15
clone size: NA
D gene: NA
V gene: TRBV7-8
CDR3 protein: CASSLAGQNTGELFF
CDR3 DNA: TGTGCCAGCAGCTTAGCCGGACAGAACACCGGGGAGCTGTTTTTT

J gene: TRBJ2-3
CDR3 length: 15
clone size: once
D gene: NA
V gene: TRBV9
CDR3 protein: CASSPLGLATDTQYF
CDR3 DNA: TGTGCCAGCAGCCCCCTCGGTCTGGCCACAGATACGCAGTATTTT

J gene: TRBJ2-1
CDR3 length: 14
clone size: NA
D gene: TRBD2
V gene: TRBV29-1
CDR3 protein: CSAARTSSYNEQFF
CDR3 DNA: TGCAGCGCCGCCCGGACTAGCTCCTACAATGAGCAGTTCTTC

J gene: TRBJ1-5
CDR3 length: 14
clone size: NA
D gene: NA
V gene: TRBV28
CDR3 protein: CASRSPGGNQPQHF
CDR3 DNA: TGTGCCAGCAGATCCCCAGGGGGCAATCAGCCCCAGCATTTT

J gene: TRBJ2-3
CDR3 length: 16
clone size: NA
D gene: NA
V gene: TRBV27
CDR3 protein: CASSPQGRPSTDTQYF
CDR3 DNA: TGTGCCAGCAGTCCCCAAGGGCGCCCGAGCACAGATACGCAGTATTTT

J gene: TRBJ1-4
CDR3 length: 15
clone size: NA
D gene: NA
V gene: TRBV28
CDR3 protein: CASSFGDNFNEKLFF
CDR3 DNA: TGTGCCAGCAGTTTTGGGGACAACTTTAATGAAAAACTGTTTTTT

J gene: TRBJ2-7
CDR3 length: 14
clone size: NA
D gene: NA
V gene: TRBV5-1
CDR3 protein: CASSLDYRANEQYF
CDR3 DNA: TGCGCCAGCAGCCTGGATTATAGGGCTAACGAGCAGTACTTC

J gene: TRBJ2-1
CDR3 length: 13
clone size: NA
D gene: NA
V gene: TRBV7-9
CDR3 protein: CASSYGQLNEQFF
CDR3 DNA: TGTGCCAGCAGCTACGGACAATTGAATGAGCAGTTCTTC

J gene: TRBJ2-7
CDR3 length: 14
clone size: NA
D gene: NA
V gene: TRBV10-1
CDR3 protein: CASSGRTNPYEQYF
CDR3 DNA: TGCGCCAGCAGTGGCAGAACTAATCCCTACGAGCAGTACTTC

J gene: TRBJ1-2
CDR3 length: 15
clone size: few
D gene: TRBD1
V gene: TRBV9
CDR3 protein: CASSVSKGQRDGYTF
CDR3 DNA: TGTGCCAGCAGCGTAAGCAAGGGACAGCGCGATGGCTACACCTTC

J gene: TRBJ2-5
CDR3 length: 16
clone size: NA
D gene: TRBD1
V gene: TRBV5-4
CDR3 protein: CASSEPGGMGSETQYF
CDR3 DNA: TGTGCCAGCAGCGAGCCAGGGGGAATGGGGTCGGAGACCCAGTACTTC

J gene: TRBJ1-2
CDR3 length: 14
clone size: NA
D gene: TRBD1
V gene: TRBV6-5
CDR3 protein: CASTPTGGHYGYTF
CDR3 DNA: TGTGCCAGCACCCCGACAGGGGGCCACTATGGCTACACCTTC

J gene: TRBJ2-7
CDR3 length: 14
clone size: once
D gene: NA
V gene: TRBV5-4
CDR3 protein: CASSHDLGSYEQYF
CDR3 DNA: TGTGCCAGCAGCCATGATCTGGGGTCCTACGAGCAGTACTTC

J gene: TRBJ2-7
CDR3 length: 14
clone size: NA
D gene: NA
V gene: TRBV9
CDR3 protein: CASSVGGRNYEQYF
CDR3 DNA: TGTGCCAGCAGCGTAGGTGGGAGAAACTACGAGCAGTACTTC

J gene: TRBJ1-3
CDR3 length: 14
clone size: once
D gene: NA
V gene: TRBV25-1
CDR3 protein: CASSARISGNTIYF
CDR3 DNA: TGTGCCAGCAGTGCCCGGATCTCTGGAAACACCATATATTTT

J gene: TRBJ2-2
CDR3 length: 17
clone size: NA
D gene: TRBD2
V gene: TRBV5-4
CDR3 protein: CASSLGLREGNTGELFF
CDR3 DNA: TGTGCCAGCAGCTTGGGTCTGCGGGAGGGGAACACCGGGGAGCTGTTTTTT